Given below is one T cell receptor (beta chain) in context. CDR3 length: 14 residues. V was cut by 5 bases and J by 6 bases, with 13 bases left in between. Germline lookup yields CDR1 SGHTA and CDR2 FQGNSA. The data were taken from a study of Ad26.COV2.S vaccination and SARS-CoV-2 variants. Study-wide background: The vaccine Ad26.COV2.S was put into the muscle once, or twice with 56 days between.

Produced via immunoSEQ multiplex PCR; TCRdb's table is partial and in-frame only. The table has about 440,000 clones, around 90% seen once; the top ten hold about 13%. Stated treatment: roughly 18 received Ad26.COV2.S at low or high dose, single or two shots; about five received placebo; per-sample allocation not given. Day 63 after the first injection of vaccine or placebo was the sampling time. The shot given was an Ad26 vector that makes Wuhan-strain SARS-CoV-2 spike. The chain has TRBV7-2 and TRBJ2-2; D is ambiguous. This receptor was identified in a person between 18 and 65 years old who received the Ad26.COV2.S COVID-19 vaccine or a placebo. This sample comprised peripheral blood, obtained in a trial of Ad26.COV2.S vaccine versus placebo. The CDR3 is CASSTRRLPGELFF. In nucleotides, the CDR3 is TGTGCCAGCAGCACACGTAGGCTCCCCGGGGAGCTGTTTTTT. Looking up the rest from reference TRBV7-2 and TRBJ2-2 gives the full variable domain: GAGVSQSPSNKVTEKGKDVELRCDPISGHTALYWYRQSLGQGLEFLIYFQGNSAPDKSGLPSDRFSAERTGGSVSTLTIQRTQQEDSAVYLCASSTRRLPGELFFGEGSRLTVL.